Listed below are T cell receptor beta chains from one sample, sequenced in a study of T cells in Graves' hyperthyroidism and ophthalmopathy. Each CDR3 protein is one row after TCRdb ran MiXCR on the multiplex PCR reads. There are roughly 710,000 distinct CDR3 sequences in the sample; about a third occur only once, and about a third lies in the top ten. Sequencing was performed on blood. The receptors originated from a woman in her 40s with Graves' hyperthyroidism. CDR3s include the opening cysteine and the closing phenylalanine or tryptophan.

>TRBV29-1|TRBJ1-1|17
CSATPGSLWGKNTEAFF
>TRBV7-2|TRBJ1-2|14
CASSLAPSLYGYTF
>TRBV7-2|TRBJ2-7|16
CASSLRTSGFTYERYF
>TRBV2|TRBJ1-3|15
CASSPLRDSGNTIYF
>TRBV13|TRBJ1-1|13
CASSFQGATEAFF
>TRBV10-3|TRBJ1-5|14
CAISLRDRDQPQHF
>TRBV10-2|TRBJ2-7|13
CASIPGDSYEQYF
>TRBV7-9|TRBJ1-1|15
CASSRNSFESNEAFF
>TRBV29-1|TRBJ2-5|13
CSLAGQGPETQYF
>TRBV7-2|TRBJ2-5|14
CASSLEGVAETQYF
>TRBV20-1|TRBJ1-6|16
CSAKDWAGTAYSPLHF
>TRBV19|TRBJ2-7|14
CASSIGTSEDEQYF
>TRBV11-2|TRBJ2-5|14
CASSVTEGRETQYF
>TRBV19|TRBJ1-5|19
CASSIRVQGPAWSNQPQHF
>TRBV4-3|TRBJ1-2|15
CASSQEGTANYGYTF
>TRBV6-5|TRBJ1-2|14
CASSFRDGDYGYTF
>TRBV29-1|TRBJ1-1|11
CRLTTGAEAFF
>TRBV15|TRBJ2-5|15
CATSRVRGQQETQYF
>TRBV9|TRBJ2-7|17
CASSVGVIAVDSYEQYF
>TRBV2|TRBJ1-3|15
CASSGDRGHRNTIYF
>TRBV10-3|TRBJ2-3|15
CAISGRSTSTDTQYF
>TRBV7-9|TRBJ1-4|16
CASSQAVRQGVEKLFF
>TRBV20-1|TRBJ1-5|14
CSASTGAGNQPQHF
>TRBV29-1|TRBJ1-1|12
CSVDYGNTEAFF
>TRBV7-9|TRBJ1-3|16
CASSQATGASLNTIYF
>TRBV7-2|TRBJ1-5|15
CASSFNGYSNQPQHF
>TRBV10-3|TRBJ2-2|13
CASSKIDTGELFF
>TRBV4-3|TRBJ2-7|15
CASSQLRQGPYEQYF
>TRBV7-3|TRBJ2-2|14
CASSSKSNTGELFF
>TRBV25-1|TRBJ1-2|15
CASSPPTGGNYGYTF
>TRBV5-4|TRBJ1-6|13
CASSLLSNSPLHF
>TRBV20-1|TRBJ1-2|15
CSARPGTGDNYGYTF
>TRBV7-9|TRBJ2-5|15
CASSLGTGGEETQYF
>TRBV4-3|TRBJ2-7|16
CASSQGYGSNSYEQYF
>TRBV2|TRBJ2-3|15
CASPTSGGSTDTQYF
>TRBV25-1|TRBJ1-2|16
CASHGMGGDPRRGYTF
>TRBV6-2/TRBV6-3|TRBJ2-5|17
CASSPNLLTTGRETQYF
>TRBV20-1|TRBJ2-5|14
CSARPGGRYETQYF
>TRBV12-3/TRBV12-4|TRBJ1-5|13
CASSLARPSPQHF
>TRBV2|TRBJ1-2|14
CASSEAGLRYGYTF